This TCR beta chain is from a study of CD8 T cells in ankylosing spondylitis (dated by TCRdb to 2015 to 2018). About the full investigation: To find TCR variants linked to disease, the study profiled T cell receptor beta repertoires in ankylosing spondylitis patients and healthy donors. The full study cohort was made up of about 24 ankylosing spondylitis patients and roughly 98 healthy donors. Peripheral blood was sampled, and synovial fluid was also collected from ankylosing spondylitis patients.

These reads were obtained on an Illumina HiSeq 2500. Quantitative 5'-RACE with molecular barcodes was used to prepare TCR beta libraries. Per the source publication's procedure: Disease-linked TCR variants were identified with a new computational method built on a probabilistic model of VDJ rearrangement. The raw public data were reprocessed by TCRdb itself: fastp quality trimming at Q25, MiXCR clonotype calling, in-frame beta chains only. Rows matching on CDR3 protein sequence are summarized as one entry with the most common DNA and genes. The V and J calls reflect TCRdb's pipeline rather than the authors' work. The sample includes about 160,000 distinct CDR3 sequences, with 8.5% to 10% observed a single time. The top ten hold roughly 16% of the sample. General study outcomes and caveats: According to the report, matched synovial fluid samples from ankylosing spondylitis patients were significantly enriched for the disease-linked clones. In peripheral blood, the disease-linked clones were found at relatively low frequencies and had a CD8+ phenotype. Some motif variants were previously reported in synovial fluid and blood of reactive arthritis patients, suggesting common disease-initiation mechanisms. Blood from ankylosing spondylitis patients appeared to be characterized by a TCR beta motif made up of several highly homologous amino acid variants.

Remarks on this clonotype: It has no known antigen specificity. No qualities accompany the bases; no much larger clone lies one base away.

CDR1 MDHEN and CDR2 SYDVKM were looked up in the germline V gene. Trimming takes 3 bases from V and 4 bases from J, and the germline ends sit 7 bases apart. Taken from cysteine to phenylalanine, the CDR3 has 13 residues. Here the CDR3 DNA is all that survives: 39 bases in frame from base 1. Material: blood, either unsorted or a sorted T cell fraction (not recorded which). This clonotype originated in a female donor with ankylosing spondylitis or in good health (not recorded which). The chain is assembled from TRBV28 and TRBJ1-5; no D gene is confidently identified. The bases read TGTGCCAGCAGTTTCGGCAGAAATCAGCCCCAGCATTTT. Its protein product is CASSFGRNQPQHF.